This TCR beta chain was retrieved from a study of cytomegalovirus exposure and HLA in healthy donors. Background on the study: Unique TCRs from HLA-typed donors, 70 million to 85 million of them, were held in an early data release.

Note on this clone: Its antigen remains unidentified.

Primers for the PCR totalled 60 Vbeta and 13 Jbeta. Authors' data handling: Roughly 10 million shared chains were among the roughly 80 million unique TCR beta chains that a later analysis counted. Libraries were prepared by immunoSEQ multiplex PCR; TCRdb keeps only in-frame clonotypes and omits some of them. The V and J calls and clone size come from that table; D and trimming were worked out from the DNA. The sample lists about 190,000 clones, approximately 86% seen once, with 1.5% to 2% in the top ten. General study results and limits: Information on immune exposure was restricted to one variable (CMV serostatus). Rarity marked most TCR sequences, yet some public TCRs occurred in many donors.

V lost 0 bases to trimming and J lost 8 bases, with 17 bases between them. Germline CDR1 and CDR2: SGHKS and YYEKEE (reference sequence). The CDR3 spans 15 residues. The clonotype originates from a woman between 18 and 29 years old in good health and CMV-seronegative. Sequencing was done on a sample of PBMCs. The chain has TRBV5-5 and TRBJ1-2, with D possibly TRBD1 on 5 matching bases. CDR3 in amino acids: CASSLVPRASGGYTF. The DNA for the CDR3 is TGTGCCAGCAGCTTGGTTCCCAGGGCTTCCGGAGGCTACACCTTC.